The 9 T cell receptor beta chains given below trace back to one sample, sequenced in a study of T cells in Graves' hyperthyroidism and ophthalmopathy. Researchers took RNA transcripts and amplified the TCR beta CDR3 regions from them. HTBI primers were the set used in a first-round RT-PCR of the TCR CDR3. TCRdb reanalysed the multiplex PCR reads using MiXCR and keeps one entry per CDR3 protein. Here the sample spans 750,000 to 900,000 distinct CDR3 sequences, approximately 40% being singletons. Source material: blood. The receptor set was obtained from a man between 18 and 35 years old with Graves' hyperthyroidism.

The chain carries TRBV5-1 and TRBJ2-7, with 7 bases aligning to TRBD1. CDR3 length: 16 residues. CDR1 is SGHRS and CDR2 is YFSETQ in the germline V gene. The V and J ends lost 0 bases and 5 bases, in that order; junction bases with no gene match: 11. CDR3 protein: CASSLDGWTGRDEQYF. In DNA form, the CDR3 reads TGCGCCAGCAGCTTGGATGGTTGGACAGGTCGCGACGAGCAGTACTTC.

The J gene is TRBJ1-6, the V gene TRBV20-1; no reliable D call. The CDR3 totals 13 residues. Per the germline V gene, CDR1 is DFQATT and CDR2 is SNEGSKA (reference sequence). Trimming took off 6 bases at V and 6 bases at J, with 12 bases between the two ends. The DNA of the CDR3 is TGCAGTGCCCCCCCTAGCATTAATTCACCCCTCCACTTT. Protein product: CSAPPSINSPLHF.

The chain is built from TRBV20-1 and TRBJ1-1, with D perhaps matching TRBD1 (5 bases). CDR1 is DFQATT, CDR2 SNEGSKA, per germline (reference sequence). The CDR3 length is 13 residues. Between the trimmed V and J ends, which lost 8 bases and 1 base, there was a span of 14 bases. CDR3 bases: TGCAGTTACTCGGGACTCCCGAACACTGAAGCTTTCTTT. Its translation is CSYSGLPNTEAFF.

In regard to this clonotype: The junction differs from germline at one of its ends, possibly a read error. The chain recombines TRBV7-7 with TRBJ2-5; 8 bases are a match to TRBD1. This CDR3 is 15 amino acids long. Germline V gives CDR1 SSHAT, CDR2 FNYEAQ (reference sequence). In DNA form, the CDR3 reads TGTGCTAGCAGTTCGACCCCGGGACAGGAAGAGACCCAGTACTTC. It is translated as CASSSTPGQEETQYF. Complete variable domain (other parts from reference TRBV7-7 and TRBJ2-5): GAGVSQSPRYKVTKRGQDVTLRCDPISSHATLYWYQQALGQGPEFLTYFNYEAQPDKSGLPSDRFSAERPEGSISTLTIQRTEQRDSAMYRCASSSTPGQEETQYFGPGTRLLVL.

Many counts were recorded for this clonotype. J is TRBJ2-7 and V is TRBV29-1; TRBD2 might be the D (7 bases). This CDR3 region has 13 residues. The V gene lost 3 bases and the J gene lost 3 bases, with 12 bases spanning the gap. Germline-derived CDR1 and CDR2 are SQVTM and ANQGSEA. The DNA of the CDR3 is TGCAGCGTTGAGGGGGGGCCGCTCTACGAGCAGTACTTC. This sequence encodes CSVEGGPLYEQYF.

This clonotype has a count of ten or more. CDR3 bases: TGTGCCATCCGCCCTCGGGAGGGGGAGCTGTTTTTT. As protein: CAIRPREGELFF. V gene TRBV10-3 combines with J gene TRBJ2-2, with D possibly matching TRBD2 (6 bases). V lost 8 bases and J lost 8, with 12 bases in between. Germline-derived CDR1 and CDR2 are ENHRY and SYGVKD. The CDR3 consists of 12 residues.

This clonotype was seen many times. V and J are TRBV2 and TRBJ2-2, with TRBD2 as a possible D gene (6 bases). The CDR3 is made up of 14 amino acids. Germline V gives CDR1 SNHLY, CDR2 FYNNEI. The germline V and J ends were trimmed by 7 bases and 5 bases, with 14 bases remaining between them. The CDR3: CASTRASETGELFF. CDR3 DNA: TGTGCCAGCACCAGGGCTAGCGAGACCGGGGAGCTGTTTTTT. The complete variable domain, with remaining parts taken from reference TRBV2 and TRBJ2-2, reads EPEVTQTPSHQVTQMGQEVILRCVPISNHLYFYWYRQILGQKVEFLVSFYNNEISEKSEIFDDQFSVERPDGSNFTLKIRSTKLEDSAMYFCASTRASETGELFFGEGSRLTVL.

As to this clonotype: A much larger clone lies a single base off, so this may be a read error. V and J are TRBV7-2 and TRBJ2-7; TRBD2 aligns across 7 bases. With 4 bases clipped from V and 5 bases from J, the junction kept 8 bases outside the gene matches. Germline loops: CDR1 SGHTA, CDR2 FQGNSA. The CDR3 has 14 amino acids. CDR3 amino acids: CASSSGLADHEQYF. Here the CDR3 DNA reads TGTGCCAGCAGCTCCGGCCTAGCGGACCACGAGCAGTACTTC. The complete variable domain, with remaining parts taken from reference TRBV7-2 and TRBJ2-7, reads GAGVSQSPSNKVTEKGKDVELRCDPISGHTALYWYRQSLGQGLEFLIYFQGNSAPDKSGLPSDRFSAERTGGSVSTLTIQRTQQEDSAVYLCASSSGLADHEQYFGPGTRLTVT.

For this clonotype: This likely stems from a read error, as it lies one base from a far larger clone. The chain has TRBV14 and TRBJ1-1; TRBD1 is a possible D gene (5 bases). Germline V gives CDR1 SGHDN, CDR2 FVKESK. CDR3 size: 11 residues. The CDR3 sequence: CAGSQGAEAFF. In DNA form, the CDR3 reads TGTGCCGGCAGCCAAGGGGCTGAAGCTTTCTTT.